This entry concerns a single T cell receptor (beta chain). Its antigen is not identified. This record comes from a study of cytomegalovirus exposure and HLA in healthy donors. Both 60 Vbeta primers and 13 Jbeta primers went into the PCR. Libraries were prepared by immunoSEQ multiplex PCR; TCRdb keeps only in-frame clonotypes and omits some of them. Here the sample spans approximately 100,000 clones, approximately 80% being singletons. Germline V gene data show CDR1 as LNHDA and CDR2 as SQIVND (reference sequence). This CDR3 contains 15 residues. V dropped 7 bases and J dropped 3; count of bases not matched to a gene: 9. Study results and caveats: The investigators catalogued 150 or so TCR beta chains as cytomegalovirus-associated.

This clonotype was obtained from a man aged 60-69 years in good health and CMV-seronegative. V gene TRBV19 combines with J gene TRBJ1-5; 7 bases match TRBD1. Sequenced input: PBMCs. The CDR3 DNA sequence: TGTGCCAGTACCACATACAGGGGATCCAATCAGCCCCAGCATTTT. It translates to CASTTYRGSNQPQHF.